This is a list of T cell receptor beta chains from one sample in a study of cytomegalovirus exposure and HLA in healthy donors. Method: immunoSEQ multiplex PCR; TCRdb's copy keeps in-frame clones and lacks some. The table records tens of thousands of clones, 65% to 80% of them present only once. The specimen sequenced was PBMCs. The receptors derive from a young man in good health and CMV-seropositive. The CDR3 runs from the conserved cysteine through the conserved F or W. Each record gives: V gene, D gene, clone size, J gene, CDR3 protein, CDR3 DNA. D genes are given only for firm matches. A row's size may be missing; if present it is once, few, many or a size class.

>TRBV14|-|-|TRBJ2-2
CASSQRRTGELFF
TGTGCCAGCAGCCAGAGGCGCACCGGGGAGCTGTTTTTT
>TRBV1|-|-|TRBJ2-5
CTSSPLGSRGETQYF
TGCACCAGCAGCCCCCTAGGGTCCCGGGGAGAGACCCAGTACTTC
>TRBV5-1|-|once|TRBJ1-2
CASSPGRGTEDYGYTF
TGCGCCAGCAGTCCCGGCCGGGGGACCGAGGACTATGGCTACACCTTC
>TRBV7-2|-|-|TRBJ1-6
CASTSGQPYNSPLHF
TGTGCCAGCACGTCCGGACAGCCCTATAATTCACCCCTCCACTTT
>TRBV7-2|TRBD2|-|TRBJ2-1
CASSGTSGLSYNEQFF
TGTGCCAGCAGCGGGACTAGCGGGCTTTCCTACAATGAGCAGTTCTTC
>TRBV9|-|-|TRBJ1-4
CASSVGPGRDGKLFF
TGTGCCAGCAGCGTAGGCCCAGGGAGGGACGGAAAACTGTTTTTT
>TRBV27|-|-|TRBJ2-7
CASSHGRAVYEQYF
TGTGCCAGCAGCCATGGCAGGGCAGTCTACGAGCAGTACTTC
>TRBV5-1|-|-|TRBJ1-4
CASTKDRSEKLFF
TGCGCCAGCACCAAAGACAGGTCGGAAAAACTGTTTTTT
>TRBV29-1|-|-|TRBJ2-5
CSVGETQYF
TGCAGCGTCGGAGAGACCCAGTACTTC
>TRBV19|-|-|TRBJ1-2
CASESTLGYTF
TGTGCCAGTGAATCAACCCTAGGCTACACCTTC
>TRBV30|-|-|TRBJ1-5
CAWSMGPGPRNQPQHF
TGTGCCTGGAGTATGGGGCCCGGGCCACGCAATCAGCCCCAGCATTTT
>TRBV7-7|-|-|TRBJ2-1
CASSLRRRDEQFF
TGTGCCAGCAGCTTAAGACGTCGGGATGAGCAGTTCTTC
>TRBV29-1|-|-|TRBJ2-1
CSFVAGNNEQFF
TGCAGCTTCGTCGCAGGTAACAATGAGCAGTTCTTC
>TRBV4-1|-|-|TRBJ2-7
CASSPRADGGTYEQYF
TGCGCCAGCAGCCCGCGGGCGGACGGAGGGACCTACGAGCAGTACTTC
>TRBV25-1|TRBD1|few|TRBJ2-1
CASSGNRGNEQFF
TGTGCCAGCAGTGGTAACAGGGGTAATGAGCAGTTCTTC